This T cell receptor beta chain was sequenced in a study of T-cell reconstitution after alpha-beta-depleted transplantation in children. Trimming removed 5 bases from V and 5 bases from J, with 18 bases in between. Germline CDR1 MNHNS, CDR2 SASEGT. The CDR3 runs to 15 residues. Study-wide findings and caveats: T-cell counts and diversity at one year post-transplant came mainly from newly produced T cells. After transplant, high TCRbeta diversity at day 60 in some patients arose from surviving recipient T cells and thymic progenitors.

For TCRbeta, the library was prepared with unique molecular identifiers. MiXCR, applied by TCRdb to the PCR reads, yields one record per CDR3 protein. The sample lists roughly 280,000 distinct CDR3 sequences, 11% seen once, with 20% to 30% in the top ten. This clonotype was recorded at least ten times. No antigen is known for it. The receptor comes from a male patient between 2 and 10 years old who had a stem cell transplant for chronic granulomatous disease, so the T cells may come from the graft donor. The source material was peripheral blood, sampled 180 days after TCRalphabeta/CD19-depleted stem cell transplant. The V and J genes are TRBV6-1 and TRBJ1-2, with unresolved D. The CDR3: CASSQSGGGSYGYTF. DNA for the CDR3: TGTGCCAGCAGTCAAAGTGGAGGCGGAAGTTATGGCTACACCTTC.